One and the same sample provided the 26 T cell receptor beta chains below, sequenced in a study of T-cell memory formation after mild COVID-19. TCRdb reanalysed the 5' RACE reads using MiXCR and keeps one entry per CDR3 protein. The sample has roughly 150,000 distinct CDR3 sequences, around 15% seen once. Sample: PBMCs or a T cell subset sorted from them (not recorded which). The receptors come from an adult woman who had mild COVID-19 (a few samples of this study predate the infection). Cell type and time point are not known.

This clonotype was recorded a few times. The chain links TRBV2 to TRBJ2-7; 7 bases agree with TRBD1. Trimming took 4 bases from V and 3 from J; bases not matched to a gene: 6. Germline V gene lookup returns CDR1 SNHLY and CDR2 FYNNEI. This CDR3 is built from 14 residues. The DNA of the CDR3 is TGTGCCAGCAGTGTTGTGGACAGGTTCTACGAGCAGTACTTC. The encoded protein is CASSVVDRFYEQYF.

The chain joins TRBV15 to TRBJ1-1; TRBD1 agrees at 7 bases. The CDR3 loop spans 15 amino acids. Losses at the gene ends were 1 base for V and 8 bases for J; bases not matched to a gene: 10. CDR1 LNHNV and CDR2 YYDKDF come from the germline V gene (reference sequence). CDR3 region: CATSRGTLGQPEAFF. In DNA, the CDR3 is TGTGCCACCAGCAGAGGCACATTGGGACAGCCAGAAGCTTTCTTT.

The chain uses TRBV27 and TRBJ2-7, with TRBD2 matching over 7 bases. Germline loops: CDR1 MNHEY, CDR2 SMNVEV (reference sequence). The CDR3 has 15 amino acids. V lost 6 bases, J lost 4 bases, and 12 bases stayed unmatched. The CDR3 region is CASSPLWGGSYEQYF. The CDR3 DNA reads TGTGCCAGCAGCCCCCTCTGGGGGGGGTCTTACGAGCAGTACTTC.

The sample holds a few counts of this clonotype. The chain is built from TRBV4-2 and TRBJ2-3, with 7 nucleotides matching TRBD2. V was pared by 1 base and J by 3 bases, with 7 bases of the junction left unmatched. Germline V CDR1 and CDR2: LGHNA, YNFKEQ. The CDR3 consists of 16 residues. The CDR3 DNA reads TGTGCCAGCAGCCAAGTCGGACTAGTAGAGACAGATACGCAGTATTTT. Encoded protein: CASSQVGLVETDTQYF.

This clonotype was detected only a few times. The V gene is TRBV7-9, the J gene TRBJ2-2; possibly TRBD2 for D (6 bases). There are 18 residues in the CDR3. CDR1 and CDR2 from the germline V gene are SEHNR and FQNEAQ (reference sequence). V gave up 4 bases and J gave up 3 bases, with 21 bases separating them. The CDR3 sequence: CASSSQASERAYTGELFF. The CDR3 DNA reads TGTGCCAGCAGCTCCCAGGCCAGCGAGCGGGCCTACACCGGGGAGCTGTTTTTT.

The chain employs TRBV7-8 and TRBJ2-7, with TRBD1 matching 8 bases. Germline assignment: CDR1 SGHVS and CDR2 FQNEAQ. The J segment lost 6 bases and the V segment lost 5 bases, leaving 9 bases of the junction unmatched. The length of the CDR3 is 14 residues. The CDR3 DNA reads TGTGCCAGCAGCCACGACAGGGGCGGTGGCGAGCAGTACTTC. Residues: CASSHDRGGGEQYF.

The chain combines TRBV2 with TRBJ2-7, with D uncertain. Germline V lookup: CDR1 SNHLY, CDR2 FYNNEI. Trimming cost V 3 bases and J 4 bases, with 4 bases left between them. The CDR3 is 11 amino acids. The CDR3 reads CASSEIYEQYF. CDR3 coding DNA: TGTGCCAGCAGTGAGATTTACGAGCAGTACTTC.

The chain employs TRBV6-2 or TRBV6-3 and TRBJ2-4; 10 bases align to TRBD2. The CDR3 is made up of 16 amino acids. With 6 bases clipped from V and 7 bases from J, the junction kept 12 bases outside the gene matches. Per the germline V gene, CDR1 is MNHEY and CDR2 is SVGEGT. The CDR3 region has the DNA TGTGCCAGCAGGACTGGGGGTAGCGGGAGGTGGAACATTCAGTACTTC. Protein product: CASRTGGSGRWNIQYF.

This clonotype has a handful of counts. The rearrangement links TRBV12-3 or TRBV12-4 to TRBJ1-6; D ambiguous. The CDR3 is 18 amino acids. The V end was cut by 5 bases, the J end by 7 bases, with 24 bases between. In DNA, the CDR3 is TGTGCCAGCAGTCCCTTCCGACGAGCGGCGGGGAGAAATTCACCCCTCCACTTT. It codes for CASSPFRRAAGRNSPLHF.

This clonotype was counted only a few times. The chain recombines TRBV5-1 with TRBJ2-3; 7 bases fit TRBD2. In germline, CDR1 is SGHRS, CDR2 YFSETQ. CDR3 length: 16 residues. J gave up 2 bases and V 0 bases, and 6 bases lay outside the gene matches. The CDR3 protein is CASSLGSAGITDTQYF. DNA for the CDR3: TGCGCCAGCAGCTTGGGTTCAGCGGGGATCACAGATACGCAGTATTTT.

V and J are TRBV5-1 and TRBJ2-7; D ambiguous. CDR3 size: 13 residues. Germline CDR1 SGHRS, CDR2 YFSETQ. Trimming took off 0 bases at V and 7 bases at J, with 11 bases between the two ends. The CDR3 sequence is CASSLDPLGEQYF. CDR3 DNA sequence: TGCGCCAGCAGCTTGGACCCCCTAGGAGAGCAGTACTTC.

The rearrangement uses TRBV12-3 or TRBV12-4 and TRBJ2-1, with D perhaps matching TRBD1 (6 bases). V gave up 6 bases and J gave up 5 bases, with 14 bases separating them. The CDR3 spans 14 residues. The CDR3 loop reads CASRSLTGDNEQFF. The CDR3 coding sequence is TGTGCCAGCAGGTCATTGACAGGCGACAATGAGCAGTTCTTC.

The rearrangement links TRBV12-3 or TRBV12-4 to TRBJ2-1, with 9 bases identical to TRBD1. The CDR3 runs to 15 residues. Trimming cost V 5 bases and J 8 bases; bases outside gene matches: 10. DNA for the CDR3: TGTGCCAGCAGTACCGGGACAGGGACCTTCGATGAGCAGTTCTTC. Translating it yields CASSTGTGTFDEQFF.

The rearrangement links TRBV18 to TRBJ2-3, with D maybe TRBD1 (6 bases). The CDR3 length is 17 residues. V was pared by 0 bases and J by 2 bases, with 15 bases between. Germline V lookup: CDR1 KGHSH, CDR2 LQKENI. CDR3 bases: TGTGCCAGCTCACCACCGGGGGCGCGAGGGCCCACAGATACGCAGTATTTT. The encoded protein is CASSPPGARGPTDTQYF.

This chain joins TRBV24-1 and TRBJ2-3; 8 bases fit TRBD2. The CDR3 totals 15 residues. V lost 3 bases to trimming and J lost 5 bases; unmatched junction nucleotides: 6. Germline V gives CDR1 KGHDR, CDR2 SFDVKD. The CDR3 sequence is CATSDKRGWEDTQYF. As DNA, the CDR3 is TGTGCCACCAGTGATAAGCGGGGGTGGGAAGATACGCAGTATTTT.

This clonotype has only a few counts. CDR3 protein: CATTSGTGFYNEQFF. CDR3 nucleotide sequence: TGTGCCACCACCTCGGGGACAGGCTTCTACAATGAGCAGTTCTTC. The chain joins TRBV24-1 to TRBJ2-1; 8 bases are a match to TRBD1. Germline V gives CDR1 KGHDR, CDR2 SFDVKD. Germline trimming cut 8 bases from V and 3 bases from J; bases unmatched to any gene: 8. There are 15 residues in the CDR3.

The rearrangement joins TRBV7-6 to TRBJ2-5; D possibly matches TRBD1 or TRBD2 (5 bases each). The CDR3 sequence is 13 residues long. Germline loops: CDR1 SGHVS, CDR2 FNYEAQ. The ends were cut back, 5 bases at V and 5 bases at J, with 12 bases in the middle. CDR3 residues: CASSVGPWETQYF. Here the CDR3 DNA reads TGTGCCAGCAGCGTGGGACCATGGGAGACCCAGTACTTC. The full variable domain, in which reference TRBV7-6 and TRBJ2-5 provide the parts outside the CDR3, is GAGVSQSPRYKVTKRGQDVALRCDPISGHVSLYWYRQALGQGPEFLTYFNYEAQQDKSGLPNDRFSAERPEGSISTLTIQRTEQRDSAMYRCASSVGPWETQYFGPGTRLLVL.

This clonotype has just a few counts. The chain couples TRBV11-2 to TRBJ2-3; D is possibly TRBD1 or TRBD2 (5 bases each). Germline V gene lookup returns CDR1 SGHAT and CDR2 FQNNGV. The CDR3 runs 16 residues. The germline V and J ends were trimmed by 1 base and 3 bases, with 14 bases remaining between them. The CDR3 bases are TGTGCCAGCAGCTTAGGGTTGGGACCCTCGACAGATACGCAGTATTTT. It yields the protein CASSLGLGPSTDTQYF.

The chain is built from TRBV5-1 and TRBJ2-1, with a weak D call TRBD2 (6 bases). The CDR3 has 15 amino acids. Trimming took 2 bases from V and 8 from J, leaving 17 bases between them. CDR1 SGHRS and CDR2 YFSETQ come from the germline V gene. CDR3 loop: CASSFAGRLVDEQFF. In nucleotides, the CDR3 is TGCGCCAGCAGCTTTGCGGGAAGGTTAGTGGATGAGCAGTTCTTC. The variable domain in full, with the rest retrieved from reference TRBV5-1 and TRBJ2-1, is KAGVTQTPRYLIKTRGQQVTLSCSPISGHRSVSWYQQTPGQGLQFLFEYFSETQRNKGNFPGRFSGRQFSNSRSEMNVSTLELGDSALYLCASSFAGRLVDEQFFGPGTRLTVL.

This chain connects TRBV12-3 or TRBV12-4 to TRBJ2-7; D assignment may be TRBD1 or TRBD2 (5 bases each). V lost 3 bases and J 3 bases, leaving 12 bases between the germline ends. This CDR3 contains 14 residues. The CDR3 nucleotides read TGTGCCAGCAGTTTCGCCGGGACCTTCTACGAGCAGTACTTC. This encodes CASSFAGTFYEQYF.

The chain couples TRBV7-8 to TRBJ2-1, with TRBD2 matching over 10 bases. The CDR3 runs to 18 residues. The germline gives CDR1 SGHVS, CDR2 FQNEAQ. J gave up 5 bases and V 5 bases, and 15 bases lay outside the gene matches. The CDR3 here is CASSRGLAVPGFNNEQFF. The CDR3 DNA sequence: TGTGCCAGCAGCAGAGGACTAGCGGTCCCCGGGTTTAACAATGAGCAGTTCTTC.

This clonotype appeared many times. The rearrangement uses TRBV7-6 and TRBJ2-1; 10 bases align to TRBD2. Per germline, CDR1 SGHVS and CDR2 FNYEAQ. The junction had 11 bases not matched to a gene; V was cut back by 5 bases and J by 4 bases. This CDR3 has 17 residues. CDR3 in amino acids: CASSLHTGTSVYNEQFF. CDR3 nucleotide sequence: TGTGCCAGCAGCCTCCATACTGGGACTAGCGTGTACAATGAGCAGTTCTTC.

This clonotype was seen only a few times. The chain links TRBV11-2 to TRBJ2-1; TRBD2 aligns across 7 bases. Germline lookup yields CDR1 SGHAT and CDR2 FQNNGV. The CDR3 covers 16 residues. Unmatched junction bases numbered 12, after V lost 6 bases and J lost 4 bases. The CDR3, as DNA: TGTGCCAGCAGAGAGTTAGCGGGTCCAGGATACAATGAGCAGTTCTTC. It codes for CASRELAGPGYNEQFF.

The rearrangement joins TRBV27 to TRBJ2-3, with D possibly matching TRBD2 (6 bases). Germline V gene sequence: CDR1 MNHEY, CDR2 SMNVEV (reference sequence). V gave up 1 base and J gave up 1 base, with 12 bases separating them. The CDR3 has 16 residues. CDR3: CASSLFGGARTDTQYF. CDR3 nucleotides: TGTGCCAGCAGTTTATTCGGCGGGGCACGCACAGATACGCAGTATTTT.

The chain has TRBV12-3 or TRBV12-4 and TRBJ2-7, with D possibly matching TRBD1 (5 bases). The CDR3 is 15 amino acids. The ends were cut back, 3 bases at V and 7 bases at J, with 19 bases in the middle. The CDR3 DNA reads as TGTGCCAGCAGTTTGCGGCAGGGTAGCTTGAGGGAGCAGTACTTC. Its protein product is CASSLRQGSLREQYF.

This clonotype has more than one count but fewer than ten. This chain joins TRBV2 and TRBJ2-1; 8 bases fit TRBD2. CDR3 length equals 13 residues. Losses at the gene ends were 11 bases for V and 3 bases for J; bases not matched to a gene: 6. The germline V gene has CDR1 SNHLY and CDR2 FYNNEI. The CDR3 sequence: CADSGGVYNEQFF. The CDR3, as DNA: TGTGCCGACTCGGGGGGGGTCTACAATGAGCAGTTCTTC.